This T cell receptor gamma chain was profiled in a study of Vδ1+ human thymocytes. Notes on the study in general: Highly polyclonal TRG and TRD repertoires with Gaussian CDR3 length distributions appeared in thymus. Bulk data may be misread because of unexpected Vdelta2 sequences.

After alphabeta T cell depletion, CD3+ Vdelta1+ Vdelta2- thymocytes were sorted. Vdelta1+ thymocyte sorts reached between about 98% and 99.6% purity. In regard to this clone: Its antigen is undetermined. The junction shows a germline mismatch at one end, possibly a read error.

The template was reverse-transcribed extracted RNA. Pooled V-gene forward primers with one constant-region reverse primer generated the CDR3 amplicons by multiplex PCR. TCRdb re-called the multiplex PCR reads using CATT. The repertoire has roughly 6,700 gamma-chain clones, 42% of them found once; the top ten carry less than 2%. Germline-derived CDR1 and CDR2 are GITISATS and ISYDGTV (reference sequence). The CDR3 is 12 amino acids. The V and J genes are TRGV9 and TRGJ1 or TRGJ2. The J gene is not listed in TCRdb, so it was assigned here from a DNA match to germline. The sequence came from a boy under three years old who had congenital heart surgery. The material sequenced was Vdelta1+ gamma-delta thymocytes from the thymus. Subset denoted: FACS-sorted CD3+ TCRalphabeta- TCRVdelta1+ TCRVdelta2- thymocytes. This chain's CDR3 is CASWGTYYKKLF. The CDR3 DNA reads TGTGCCTCGTGGGGGACTTATTATAAGAAACTCTTT.